The entry below describes one TCR beta chain. A multiplex PCR was run with 60 Vbeta primers and 13 Jbeta primers. Assay used: immunoSEQ multiplex PCR; TCRdb lists only in-frame clones, some missing. The sample lists about 160,000 clones, 75% to 80% occurring once. The sample originates from a study of cytomegalovirus exposure and HLA in healthy donors. The source material was PBMCs. This clonotype was obtained from a middle-aged woman in good health and CMV-seronegative.

The CDR3 nucleotides are TGTGCCAGCAGTCGCCGGTACAGGTCCTCAACCACCGGGGAGCTGTTTTTT. This encodes CASSRRYRSSTTGELFF. J is TRBJ2-2 and V is TRBV28; possibly TRBD1 for D (5 bases). CDR1 and CDR2 from the germline V gene are MDHEN and SYDVKM. This CDR3 region has 17 residues. The germline V and J ends were trimmed by 5 bases and 4 bases, with 20 bases remaining between them.